This TCR beta chain stems from a study of graft-versus-host responses after intestinal transplantation listed by TCRdb under 2021. The study in broad terms: The transplants that recipients received were multivisceral, liver-intestinal, or isolated intestinal. All recipients received anti-thymocyte globulin induction followed by maintenance tacrolimus and steroids for around three years. After intestinal transplantation, graft-versus-host and host-versus-graft alloreactive T cell clones in the graft, circulation and bone marrow were tracked using bulk TCR-beta CDR3 sequencing. Alloreactive clones were identified by sequencing pre-transplant mixed lymphocyte reaction products and comparing these products with unstimulated pre-transplant donor and recipient T cells. A cohort of roughly 25 intestinal transplant recipients, including one retransplant, was enrolled, and a few patients lacking pretransplant specimens were excluded. A peak of at least 4% donor T cells among recipient peripheral blood mononuclear cells was the definition used for donor T cell macrochimerism. Rather than going through the commercial service, samples from a few later patients were sequenced in-house on an Illumina MiSeq and processed with MiXCR. On the study overall, not on this receptor specifically: Early after transplant, peak levels of circulating GvH clones were associated with declines in HvG clones. The conclusions were limited by the relatively low number and heterogeneity of the intestinal transplant patients. GvH clones were detected in recipient bone marrow, and some appeared earlier in ileal mucosa or blood, consistent with an intestinal mucosal origin. In the allografts of patients with donor T cell macrochimerism, GvH to HvG T cell clonal ratios were high.

To isolate intraepithelial and lamina propria lymphocytes from graft specimens, dithiothreitol, EDTA incubations and collagenase D digestion were used. Bulk TCR-beta sequencing was performed on serial intestinal graft biopsy specimens collected as late as 600 days after transplant. Comment on this clone: Its antigen is currently not known. No base quality information exists; no much larger clone differs at one position.

CDR1 is given as WSHSY and CDR2 as SAAADI, both from the germline V gene. Trimming costs V 4 bases and J 3 bases, and their ends lie 10 bases apart. There are 14 amino acids in the CDR3, from cysteine to phenylalanine inclusive. Just CDR3 DNA is preserved here, 42 bases in frame from base 1. The library was prepared using the immunoSEQ multiplex PCR assay. For most patients, genomic DNA was subjected to high-throughput TCR-beta CDR3 sequencing by Adaptive Biotechnologies. The original methods were these. Adaptive's ImmunoSEQ software was the source of the TCR sequencing data for 15 to 20 patients, while a few other patients were processed with MiXCR and VDJtools. CDR3 nucleotide sequences shared between donor and recipient were removed because their origin could not be assigned. At least 2-fold expansion over unstimulated cells and a minimum CFSE-low frequency of 0.002% (template counts) or 0.001% (read counts) were required for clones to be classified as alloreactive. A clone was considered mappable if detected in the sequenced pre-transplant spleen, lymph node, or MLR CFSE-low populations of the donor or recipient. Cumulative frequency of alloreactive clones was calculated as a percentage of all sequences weighted by copy number. TCRdb re-hosts the immuneACCESS table, in-frame sequences only. Its copies lack some clones; in the studies checked, an unresolved V gene accounts for under half of them, and the cause for the rest is not known. That table gives V, J and clone size, and the DNA gave D and trimming. This sample lists 15,000 to 20,000 clones; less than 85% were detected once. The biggest ten clones account for 5% to 6% of the sample.

This material consisted of ileum tissue, taken 17 days after transplant. This TCR derives from a human patient who received an intestinal transplant, so some T cells may come from the graft donor. The chain uses TRBV10-2 and TRBJ1-5; confidence is insufficient to name the D gene. The DNA reads as follows: TGCGCCAGCAGTGGGGCTACAGTCAATCAGCCCCAGCATTTT. Translated, this is CASSGATVNQPQHF.